These 17 T cell receptor beta chains originate from one sample sequenced in a study of T cell repertoires in cytomegalovirus infection. TCRdb re-called the reads through MiXCR, storing one row per CDR3 protein. Here the sample spans about 140,000 distinct CDR3 sequences, 5% to 6.5% being singletons. Sequencing was performed on PBMCs. The receptors here all came from a human donor in good health (CMV status not recorded). Some clones in this sample may be carry-over from other donors' samples.

This clonotype occurred many times. The chain combines TRBV7-9 with TRBJ2-1; perhaps TRBD1 as D (6 bases). V dropped 3 bases and J dropped 10 bases, with 10 bases sitting between them. CDR1 is SEHNR and CDR2 is FQNEAQ in the germline V gene (reference sequence). The CDR3 sequence is 12 residues long. The CDR3 loop reads CASSFDRFEQFF. The CDR3 DNA follows: TGTGCCAGCAGCTTCGACAGGTTCGAGCAGTTCTTC.

The chain uses TRBV3-1 and TRBJ1-4, with D tentatively TRBD1 (6 bases). CDR1 is LGHDT and CDR2 is YNNKEL in the germline V gene (reference sequence). V lost 2 bases and J 8 bases, leaving 12 bases between the germline ends. The CDR3 totals 14 residues. DNA of the CDR3: TGTGCCAGCAGCCAAACACAGGGCGGGGAAAAACTGTTTTTT. It translates to CASSQTQGGEKLFF.

This clonotype was found many times. The V and J genes are TRBV6-2 or TRBV6-3 and TRBJ1-4; no reliable D call. This CDR3 region has 16 residues. Trimming cost V 5 bases and J 6 bases, with 19 bases left between them. Germline V gives CDR1 MNHEY, CDR2 SVGEGT. The CDR3 here is CASSLLDFPGDEKLFF. The CDR3 bases are TGTGCCAGCAGTCTCCTAGACTTCCCCGGAGATGAAAAACTGTTTTTT.

The table lists this clonotype with many counts. The rearrangement joins TRBV7-2 to TRBJ2-7; 9 bases match TRBD2. CDR3 length equals 18 residues. Germline V CDR1 and CDR2: SGHTA, FQGNSA. With V trimmed by 1 base and J by 3 bases, 13 bases remained unmatched. This CDR3 reads CASSLGGGSGGTNYEQYF. The CDR3 nucleotides read TGTGCCAGCAGCTTAGGGGGGGGTAGCGGGGGAACCAACTACGAGCAGTACTTC.

The rearrangement uses TRBV28 and TRBJ1-1; no clear D gene. Germline V gene lookup returns CDR1 MDHEN and CDR2 SYDVKM. The germline V and J ends were trimmed by 5 bases and 9 bases, with 10 bases remaining between them. This CDR3 is built from 11 residues. This chain's CDR3 is CASSTIGKAFF. The CDR3 DNA follows: TGTGCCAGCAGTACGATCGGGAAAGCTTTCTTT.

About this clonotype: A much larger clone lies one base from this, so it may be a read error. The chain joins TRBV11-2 to TRBJ1-4, with D uncertain. The CDR3 is 14 amino acids. Germline lookup yields CDR1 SGHAT and CDR2 FQNNGV. In nucleotides, the CDR3 is TGTGCCAGCAGCTTTAGAGGAGGAGGTGAAAAACTGGTTTTT. Translating it yields CASSFRGGGEKLVF.

The V gene is TRBV7-2, the J gene TRBJ2-1; 8 bases line up with TRBD1. CDR1 is SGHTA, CDR2 FQGNSA, per germline. Trimming removed 5 bases from V and 6 bases from J; junction bases left unmatched: 3. This CDR3 has 13 amino acids. Here the CDR3 reads CASSPDRVNEQFF. The CDR3 nucleotides are TGTGCCAGCAGCCCGGACAGGGTCAATGAGCAGTTCTTC. Supplemented by reference TRBV7-2 and TRBJ2-1, the full variable domain reads GAGVSQSPSNKVTEKGKDVELRCDPISGHTALYWYRQSLGQGLEFLIYFQGNSAPDKSGLPSDRFSAERTGGSVSTLTIQRTQQEDSAVYLCASSPDRVNEQFFGPGTRLTVL.

This clonotype appeared many times. V usage is TRBV5-1 and J usage is TRBJ2-1, with D possibly matching TRBD2 (7 bases). This CDR3 is 17 amino acids long. Trimming stripped 0 bases from V and 7 bases from J, with 20 bases between. CDR1 and CDR2 (germline): SGHRS, YFSETQ. CDR3 loop: CASSLAITRGGFNEQFF. CDR3 DNA sequence: TGCGCCAGCAGCTTGGCTATCACTAGGGGGGGATTTAATGAGCAGTTCTTC.

This clonotype was picked up a small number of times. The chain has TRBV9 and TRBJ2-3; 8 nucleotides line up with TRBD2. The CDR3 is 15 amino acids. V shed 2 bases and J 0 bases; nucleotides not matched to a gene: 2. Per germline, CDR1 SGDLS and CDR2 YYNGEE. This CDR3 reads CASSVPGGSTDTQYF. For the CDR3, the DNA is TGTGCCAGCAGCGTTCCGGGGGGGAGCACAGATACGCAGTATTTT. Combining the CDR3 with reference TRBV9 and TRBJ2-3 gives the whole variable domain DSGVTQTPKHLITATGQRVTLRCSPRSGDLSVYWYQQSLDQGLQFLIQYYNGEERAKGNILERFSAQQFPDLHSELNLSSLELGDSALYFCASSVPGGSTDTQYFGPGTRLTVL.

This clonotype was counted only a few times. The chain links TRBV6-2 or TRBV6-3 to TRBJ2-7; 8 bases agree with TRBD2. The junction had 3 bases not matched to a gene; V was cut back by 2 bases and J by 6 bases. This CDR3 spans 13 amino acids. Germline CDR1 reads MNHEY; CDR2 reads SVGEGT. The CDR3 nucleotides read TGTGCCAGCAGTTACACGGGGGGGCGCGAGCAGTACTTC. It encodes CASSYTGGREQYF.

This clonotype has just a few counts. J is TRBJ1-3 and V is TRBV20-1, with D hard to call. The CDR3 is 13 residues long. The germline V gene has CDR1 DFQATT and CDR2 SNEGSKA (reference sequence). V was trimmed by 5 bases and J by 4 bases, leaving 12 bases between them. CDR3 sequence reads: CSAGRVAGNTIYF. In nucleotides, the CDR3 is TGCAGTGCTGGACGGGTGGCAGGAAACACCATATATTTT.

This clonotype was counted a few times. The rearrangement links TRBV2 to TRBJ2-5; 9 nucleotides match TRBD1. Germline trimming cut 9 bases from V and 6 bases from J; bases unmatched to any gene: 5. There are 12 residues in the CDR3. Germline V gene data show CDR1 as SNHLY and CDR2 as FYNNEI. For the CDR3, the DNA is TGTGCCAGTGGACAGGGGTTGAAGACCCAGTACTTC. It codes for CASGQGLKTQYF.

This clonotype came up a few times. The chain couples TRBV6-1 to TRBJ2-3, with no clear D. There are 15 residues in the CDR3. V was trimmed by 5 bases and J by 3 bases, leaving 15 bases between them. The germline V gene has CDR1 MNHNS and CDR2 SASEGT. The CDR3 is CASSYRPLRTDTQYF. The CDR3 coding sequence is TGTGCCAGCAGTTACCGACCCCTTCGTACAGATACGCAGTATTTT.

Many counts were recorded for this clonotype. This rearrangement joins TRBV3-1 to TRBJ1-3; possibly TRBD1 for D (6 bases). The CDR3 is 15 amino acids. V was pared by 1 base and J by 4 bases, with 11 bases between. Germline lookup yields CDR1 LGHDT and CDR2 YNNKEL (reference sequence). This chain's CDR3 is CASSQGGGPGNTIYF. The CDR3 DNA sequence: TGTGCCAGCAGCCAAGGCGGGGGGCCAGGAAACACCATATATTTT.

This clonotype was counted ten times or more. The chain employs TRBV6-6 and TRBJ1-5, with D perhaps matching TRBD1 (5 bases). CDR1 MNHNY and CDR2 SVGAGI come from the germline V gene (reference sequence). The CDR3 consists of 16 residues. V lost 4 bases and J 4 bases, leaving 17 bases between the germline ends. The CDR3 DNA reads as TGTGCCAGCAGTTGGGGCCAAACCTCTGTTAATCAGCCCCAGCATTTT. It specifies CASSWGQTSVNQPQHF.

This clonotype was found a few times. The V call is TRBV7-9, the J call TRBJ1-3, with a weak D call TRBD1 (6 bases). The CDR3 sequence is 16 residues long. Germline CDR1 and CDR2: SEHNR and FQNEAQ (reference sequence). V was trimmed by 4 bases and J by 4 bases, leaving 17 bases between them. Here the CDR3 reads CASSSLRGPGGNTIYF. The CDR3 region has the DNA TGTGCCAGCAGCTCCCTCCGGGGGCCGGGGGGAAACACCATATATTTT.

This clonotype came up many times. The chain carries TRBV7-2 and TRBJ1-1; D possibly corresponds to TRBD1 (5 bases). The CDR3 is 13 amino acids. CDR1 SGHTA and CDR2 FQGNSA come from the germline V gene. V lost 1 base and J 11 bases, leaving 14 bases between the germline ends. The CDR3 spells CASSLGSGRRAFF. The CDR3, as DNA: TGTGCCAGCAGCTTAGGGTCGGGACGGCGGGCTTTCTTT.